This TCR beta chain was identified in a study of T-cell memory formation after mild COVID-19. TCR alpha and TCR beta cDNA libraries with sample barcodes and UMIs came from 5'RACE using constant-segment primers. TCRdb reprocessed the 5' RACE reads with MiXCR, giving one entry per CDR3 protein. The table shows a few hundred thousand distinct CDR3 sequences, with roughly 19% occurring only once. Notes on the study in general: Certain responding clones were present in pre-infection memory, suggesting participation of cross-reactive memory. Later expanders leaned CD4+, whereas clones that contracted between day 15 and 85 were balanced CD4/CD8.

As to this clonotype: Its target is unknown.

Per germline, CDR1 SNHLY and CDR2 FYNNEI. The CDR3 runs 11 residues. The V gene lost 6 bases and the J gene lost 2 bases, with 2 bases spanning the gap. The chain uses TRBV2 and TRBJ2-4; D is unresolved. The sample was PBMCs or a T cell subset sorted from them (not recorded which). This receptor was obtained from a man between 18 and 35 years old who had mild COVID-19 (a few samples of this study predate the infection). Cell type and time point are not known. The DNA of the CDR3 is TGTGCCAGCAGGACCAAAAACATTCAGTACTTC. Translation: CASRTKNIQYF.